The 26 T cell receptor beta chains below were found in one sample sequenced in a study of PD-1 blockade in mismatch repair-deficient tumors. Libraries were prepared by immunoSEQ multiplex PCR; TCRdb keeps only in-frame clonotypes and omits some of them. The table lists tens of thousands of clones, approximately 88% of them singletons. Sequencing was performed on peripheral blood, taken 52 weeks after starting pembrolizumab. The receptors derive from an adult with mismatch repair-deficient cancer.

Only one count was recorded for this clone. The chain links TRBV7-2 to TRBJ2-1; no reliable D call. Trimming took 4 bases from V and 4 from J, leaving 11 bases between them. Germline CDR1 and CDR2: SGHTA and FQGNSA. The length of the CDR3 is 14 residues. The CDR3 is CASSSFDSYNEQFF. The CDR3 region has the DNA TGTGCCAGCAGCTCTTTCGACTCTTACAATGAGCAGTTCTTC.

This chain connects TRBV4-1 to TRBJ2-7; D unresolved. CDR3 length equals 13 residues. With 3 bases removed from V and 4 bases from J, the gap between germline ends came to 10 bases. Germline V gives CDR1 MGHRA, CDR2 YSYEKL. The DNA of the CDR3 is TGCGCCAGCAGCCAGGTTCCAGGTTACGAGCAGTACTTC. It translates to CASSQVPGYEQYF.

This rearrangement joins TRBV19 to TRBJ1-2; D gene ambiguous. This CDR3 has 17 amino acids. V lost 4 bases to trimming and J lost 4 bases, with 22 bases between them. From germline, CDR1 is LNHDA and CDR2 SQIVND (reference sequence). The CDR3: CASSTPRRREDPYGYTF. CDR3 nucleotide sequence: TGTGCCAGTAGTACACCTAGACGGAGAGAGGACCCCTATGGCTACACCTTC.

The chain couples TRBV29-1 to TRBJ2-3, with TRBD2 matching over 13 bases. After removal of 7 bases from V and 4 bases from J, the junction contained 8 bases not matched to a gene. Germline lookup yields CDR1 SQVTM and CDR2 ANQGSEA. The CDR3 is made up of 15 amino acids. CDR3 sequence: CSAQTSGRRSDTQYF. The CDR3 DNA reads TGCAGCGCCCAGACTAGCGGGAGGCGGTCAGATACGCAGTATTTT.

The chain employs TRBV5-1 and TRBJ2-7; D ambiguous. V lost 0 bases to trimming and J lost 3 bases, with 10 bases between them. The CDR3 runs to 14 residues. Germline CDR1 and CDR2: SGHRS and YFSETQ. CDR3 sequence reads: CASSLAGQNYEQYF. The CDR3 bases are TGCGCCAGCAGCTTGGCCGGTCAGAACTACGAGCAGTACTTC.

The chain has TRBV7-9 and TRBJ2-1; D call uncertain. Germline assignment: CDR1 SEHNR and CDR2 FQNEAQ (reference sequence). CDR3 length: 14 amino acids. Deletions cut 5 bases from V and 6 bases from J, with 14 bases between. The CDR3 DNA follows: TGTGCCAGCAGCCCCCCCTCTAGGCCCAATGAGCAGTTCTTC. It encodes CASSPPSRPNEQFF. Based on the CDR3 plus reference TRBV7-9 and TRBJ2-1, the full variable domain is DTGVSQNPRHKITKRGQNVTFRCDPISEHNRLYWYRQTLGQGPEFLTYFQNEAQLEKSRLLSDRFSAERPKGSFSTLEIQRTEQGDSAMYLCASSPPSRPNEQFFGPGTRLTVL.

V gene TRBV5-1 combines with J gene TRBJ2-5; TRBD1 matches 7 bases. CDR3 length equals 14 residues. Per the germline V gene, CDR1 is SGHRS and CDR2 is YFSETQ. Trimming at V came to 1 base and at J to 2 bases, leaving 2 bases not matched to a gene. The CDR3 is CASSLTGVQETQYF. The CDR3 nucleotides read TGCGCCAGCAGCTTGACAGGGGTTCAAGAGACCCAGTACTTC. Full variable domain (remainder filled in from reference TRBV5-1 and TRBJ2-5): KAGVTQTPRYLIKTRGQQVTLSCSPISGHRSVSWYQQTPGQGLQFLFEYFSETQRNKGNFPGRFSGRQFSNSRSEMNVSTLELGDSALYLCASSLTGVQETQYFGPGTRLLVL.

This chain joins TRBV30 and TRBJ2-1; D remains ambiguous. With 3 bases removed from V and 4 bases from J, the gap between germline ends came to 4 bases. Germline values: CDR1 GTSNPN, CDR2 SVGIG (reference sequence). The CDR3 is made up of 11 amino acids. CDR3 residues: CAWSDYNEQFF. As DNA, the CDR3 is TGTGCCTGGAGCGATTACAATGAGCAGTTCTTC.

The gene calls are TRBV28 and TRBJ2-7; D not certain. CDR3 size: 12 residues. V lost 3 bases and J lost 2, with 5 bases in between. The germline gives CDR1 MDHEN, CDR2 SYDVKM. The CDR3 here is CASSFAAYEQYF. The CDR3 DNA is TGTGCCAGCAGTTTCGCCGCCTACGAGCAGTACTTC.

CDR3 in amino acids: CASSTDRGGEQYF. The CDR3 DNA reads as TGTGCCAGCAGTACGGACAGGGGTGGCGAGCAGTACTTC. V is TRBV6-6 and J is TRBJ2-7, with 9 bases aligning to TRBD1. Germline CDR1 reads MNHNY; CDR2 reads SVGAGI (reference sequence). Losses at the gene ends were 5 bases for V and 6 bases for J; bases not matched to a gene: 5. The CDR3 has 13 amino acids.

This clone was counted a single time. The chain combines TRBV29-1 with TRBJ2-7; perhaps TRBD2 as D (5 bases). In germline, CDR1 is SQVTM, CDR2 ANQGSEA. The germline V and J ends were trimmed by 2 bases and 0 bases, with 11 bases remaining between them. This CDR3 comprises 14 residues. CDR3 sequence: CSVEKAESSYEQYF. The CDR3 region has the DNA TGCAGCGTTGAAAAAGCGGAGAGCTCCTACGAGCAGTACTTC.

The V and J genes are TRBV6-5 and TRBJ2-7; TRBD2 matches 8 bases. V lost 4 bases to trimming and J lost 0 bases; unmatched junction nucleotides: 2. Germline CDR1 reads MNHEY; CDR2 reads SVGAGI. The CDR3 length is 14 residues. The CDR3 spells CASSLAGPSYEQYF. DNA for the CDR3: TGTGCCAGCAGTTTAGCGGGGCCCTCCTACGAGCAGTACTTC.

This sequence joins TRBV6-5 and TRBJ2-7, with TRBD1 matching over 7 bases. J was trimmed by 6 bases and V by 6 bases; bases with no gene match: 8. CDR1 and CDR2 from the germline V gene are MNHEY and SVGAGI. This CDR3 contains 13 residues. The CDR3 DNA is TGTGCCAGCAGACAGGGGCCTTTGCGCGAGCAGTACTTC. Its protein product is CASRQGPLREQYF.

This clone was detected once. The chain has TRBV2 and TRBJ1-1; D unresolved. Germline values: CDR1 SNHLY, CDR2 FYNNEI. The V gene lost 2 bases and the J gene lost 5 bases, with 15 bases spanning the gap. There are 15 residues in the CDR3. Here the CDR3 reads CASSEYEGMGTEAFF. DNA of the CDR3: TGTGCCAGCAGTGAATATGAGGGAATGGGAACTGAAGCTTTCTTT.

V usage is TRBV27 and J usage is TRBJ1-2; no reliable D call. The CDR3 runs to 13 residues. Trimming stripped 5 bases from V and 1 base from J, with 8 bases between. CDR1 and CDR2 (germline): MNHEY, SMNVEV (reference sequence). The CDR3 sequence: CASSISLNYGYTF. The CDR3 nucleotides read TGTGCCAGCAGTATCAGCCTTAACTATGGCTACACCTTC.

With respect to this clone: An end of the junction differs from the germline gene, which may be a read error. The chain has TRBV4-1 and TRBJ2-7, with 7 bases fitting TRBD2. Per the germline V gene, CDR1 is MGHRA and CDR2 is YSYEKL. The CDR3 extends over 16 amino acids. The CDR3 reads CASSPGAAGASHEQYF. The CDR3 coding sequence is TGCGCCAGCAGCCCCGGGGCCGCGGGAGCCTCCCACGAGCAGTACTTC.

V is TRBV19 and J is TRBJ2-7; D call uncertain. The CDR3 is made up of 15 amino acids. V was shortened by 3 bases and J by 1 base, with 13 bases between the two germline ends. The germline V gene encodes CDR1 LNHDA and CDR2 SQIVND (reference sequence). The chain's CDR3 is CASSIVAAQSYEQYF. In DNA form, the CDR3 reads TGTGCCAGTAGTATCGTTGCGGCACAATCCTACGAGCAGTACTTC.

The chain links TRBV4-3 to TRBJ2-1; 8 nucleotides line up with TRBD2. Germline-derived CDR1 and CDR2 are LGHNA and YSLEER. CDR3 length: 16 residues. The J segment lost 8 bases and the V segment lost 0 bases, leaving 9 bases of the junction unmatched. CDR3 coding DNA: TGCGCCAGCAGCCAAGAGGGGCTAGCGGGTTGGGATGAGCAGTTCTTC. Translating gives CASSQEGLAGWDEQFF.

This chain uses TRBV27 with TRBJ2-5; D unresolved. V lost 4 bases and J 6 bases, leaving 12 bases between the germline ends. CDR1 is MNHEY, CDR2 SMNVEV, per germline (reference sequence). The CDR3 covers 13 residues. In nucleotides, the CDR3 is TGTGCCAGCAGTTCGGCACCCCCAAAGACCCAGTACTTC. This translates into CASSSAPPKTQYF.

The chain carries TRBV4-1 and TRBJ2-3; D is unclear. The CDR3 runs 12 residues. V shed 7 bases and J shed 0 bases, with 5 bases lying between them. Germline loops: CDR1 MGHRA, CDR2 YSYEKL. Here the CDR3 reads CASKDSTDTQYF. As DNA, the CDR3 is TGCGCCAGCAAAGACAGCACAGATACGCAGTATTTT.

The chain employs TRBV5-6 and TRBJ2-5; TRBD1 is a possible D gene (6 bases). Germline V gene lookup returns CDR1 SGHDT and CDR2 YYEEEE. The CDR3 covers 16 residues. V lost 4 bases to trimming and J lost 3 bases, with 19 bases between them. The CDR3 here is CASSPGYTGWEETQYF. CDR3 nucleotide sequence: TGTGCCAGCAGCCCCGGTTACACAGGGTGGGAAGAGACCCAGTACTTC. Using reference TRBV5-6 and TRBJ2-5 for the parts outside the CDR3, the full variable domain is DAGVTQSPTHLIKTRGQQVTLRCSPKSGHDTVSWYQQALGQGPQFIFQYYEEEERQRGNFPDRFSGHQFPNYSSELNVNALLLGDSALYLCASSPGYTGWEETQYFGPGTRLLVL.

This clone came up once. This chain connects TRBV27 to TRBJ1-5, with 8 nucleotides matching TRBD1. With 8 bases clipped from V and 5 bases from J, the junction kept 20 bases outside the gene matches. Per the germline V gene, CDR1 is MNHEY and CDR2 is SMNVEV (reference sequence). CDR3 length: 18 residues. The CDR3 DNA reads TGTGCCAGCGACCAGGACAGGGTGATATTTCGGCTTGATCAGCCCCAGCATTTT. As protein: CASDQDRVIFRLDQPQHF.

The V call is TRBV19, the J call TRBJ2-1; TRBD2 matches at 7 bases. The CDR3 has 14 residues. Germline-derived CDR1 and CDR2 are LNHDA and SQIVND (reference sequence). Trimming removed 1 base from V and 4 bases from J; junction bases left unmatched: 1. This CDR3 is CASSIAGLYNEQFF. The CDR3 nucleotides read TGTGCCAGTAGTATAGCGGGACTATACAATGAGCAGTTCTTC.

This rearrangement joins TRBV4-2 to TRBJ2-4; 9 bases match TRBD1. CDR3 length: 16 residues. Germline lookup yields CDR1 LGHNA and CDR2 YNFKEQ. V shed 1 base, J shed 3 bases, and the junction held 4 bases outside the gene matches. CDR3 sequence: CASSQVPTGGKNIQYF. In nucleotides, the CDR3 is TGTGCCAGCAGCCAAGTCCCGACAGGGGGCAAAAACATTCAGTACTTC.

This chain uses TRBV13 with TRBJ2-1; the match to TRBD1 covers 9 bases. Germline V CDR1 and CDR2: PRHDT, FYEKMQ (reference sequence). The V and J ends lost 3 bases and 4 bases, in that order; junction bases with no gene match: 7. The CDR3 length is 16 residues. For the CDR3, the DNA is TGTGCCAGCAGCTTTACCGGGGGACAGGGTTACAATGAGCAGTTCTTC. It is translated as CASSFTGGQGYNEQFF.

The chain recombines TRBV5-1 with TRBJ2-7; D ambiguous. The V end was cut by 3 bases, the J end by 1 base, with 14 bases between. Per germline, CDR1 SGHRS and CDR2 YFSETQ. The CDR3 length is 15 residues. CDR3 nucleotide sequence: TGCGCCAGCAGCTCGGTTTTCCCTACATCCTACGAGCAGTACTTC. Residues: CASSSVFPTSYEQYF. Supplemented by reference TRBV5-1 and TRBJ2-7, the full variable domain reads KAGVTQTPRYLIKTRGQQVTLSCSPISGHRSVSWYQQTPGQGLQFLFEYFSETQRNKGNFPGRFSGRQFSNSRSEMNVSTLELGDSALYLCASSSVFPTSYEQYFGPGTRLTVT.